This T cell receptor (beta chain) was sequenced for a study of regulatory T cells in long-lasting Graves disease. Broader study findings: Among samples with persistent disease, TRBV28, TRBJ1-2 and TRBJ2-5 were favored.

This clonotype was counted many times. Antigen unknown. CDR3-region Arm-PCR and iRepertoire HTBI primers produced the TCR beta libraries. Each CDR3 protein is one row after TCRdb ran MiXCR on the multiplex PCR reads. The table includes under 450,000 distinct CDR3 sequences, 12% detected once. Trimming removed 2 bases from V and 4 bases from J, with 12 bases in between. Germline V gene lookup returns CDR1 MNHEY and CDR2 SVGAGI. This CDR3 has 15 amino acids. Time point noted: newly diagnosed GD, antithyroid drugs for less than 3 months. The TCR library used RNA extracted from PBMCs. This sample was shared with a second study, whose subject was T cells in Graves' hyperthyroidism and ophthalmopathy.

The receptor was isolated from a woman between 18 and 29 years old with Graves disease. The material was peripheral blood mononuclear cells (PBMCs), obtained at new diagnosis, from a patient treated with antithyroid drugs. This chain connects TRBV6-5 to TRBJ2-1; possible D gene TRBD1, 6 bases. CDR3 residues: CASSYGPGAYNEQFF. CDR3 bases: TGTGCCAGCAGTTACGGGCCAGGGGCGTACAATGAGCAGTTCTTC.